The 30 T cell receptor beta chains given below trace back to one sample, sequenced in a study of metastatic and nonmetastatic thyroid tumors. MiXCR reprocessed the PCR reads for TCRdb. The sample records around 35,000 clones, roughly 15% being singletons. Not a single patient had been given any form of treatment at any point before undergoing thyroid surgery. Specimen: blood. The source of these receptors is a male donor with papillary thyroid cancer or a benign thyroid nodule (not recorded which). Some clones in this sample may be carry-over from other donors' samples.

This clone was observed at least ten times. V usage is TRBV29-1 and J usage is TRBJ2-2; D not certain. With 4 bases removed from V and 3 bases from J, the gap between germline ends came to 24 bases. CDR1 SQVTM and CDR2 ANQGSEA come from the germline V gene. CDR3 length: 18 amino acids. CDR3 amino acids: CSVGGTTGRPRDTGELFF. The CDR3 DNA follows: TGCAGCGTTGGGGGAACAACCGGGCGCCCCCGTGACACCGGGGAGCTGTTTTTT.

This clone was found a few times. V usage is TRBV6-1 and J usage is TRBJ2-2, with TRBD1 identical over 7 bases. CDR1 and CDR2 from the germline V gene are MNHNS and SASEGT. There are 17 residues in the CDR3. With 6 bases clipped from V and 4 bases from J, the junction kept 14 bases outside the gene matches. The CDR3 is CASRGDRAALVTGELFF. CDR3 bases: TGTGCCAGCAGAGGGGACAGAGCAGCGTTGGTCACCGGGGAGCTGTTTTTT.

This clone was seen many times. This chain uses TRBV24-1 with TRBJ2-5; D ambiguous. Trimming cost V 2 bases and J 3 bases, with 9 bases left between them. CDR1 is KGHDR and CDR2 is SFDVKD in the germline V gene. The CDR3 runs to 14 residues. The DNA of the CDR3 is TGTGCCACCAGTGATTCATTGATTGAAGAGACCCAGTACTTC. This translates into CATSDSLIEETQYF.

In this sample, this clone turned up many times. The chain employs TRBV2 and TRBJ1-6; D unresolved. Germline V CDR1 and CDR2: SNHLY, FYNNEI. V shed 4 bases and J shed 6 bases, with 7 bases lying between them. The CDR3 spans 13 residues. The CDR3, as DNA: TGTGCCAGCAGTGGGCGGGTTAATTCACCCCTCCACTTT. It is translated as CASSGRVNSPLHF.

This clone was seen repeatedly, ten times or more. Here the CDR3 DNA reads TGTGCCAGCAACCAGCGGTTAGACAATGAGCAGTTCTTC. This gives the protein CASNQRLDNEQFF. V usage is TRBV2 and J usage is TRBJ2-1, with a possible D match to TRBD2 (5 bases). Trimming left V 7 bases short and J 5 bases short, with 12 bases between. The CDR3 consists of 13 residues. Germline V lookup: CDR1 SNHLY, CDR2 FYNNEI.

This clone was counted a few times. The gene calls are TRBV6-1 and TRBJ1-6; D gene uncertain. Germline assignment: CDR1 MNHNS and CDR2 SASEGT. V lost 4 bases, J lost 8 bases, and 21 bases lay in between. CDR3 length equals 17 residues. For the CDR3, the DNA is TGTGCCAGCAGTGTCGTGACGGTTGTTTTGAGTGATTCACCCCTCCACTTT. Translating gives CASSVVTVVLSDSPLHF.

This clone was seen repeatedly, ten times or more. At the DNA level, this CDR3 is encoded by other sequences in the same sample as well. This chain connects TRBV18 to TRBJ1-1, with D maybe TRBD1 (6 bases). Germline CDR1 and CDR2: KGHSH and LQKENI. CDR3 size: 17 residues. V lost 3 bases to trimming and J lost 0 bases, with 17 bases between them. The DNA of the CDR3 is TGTGCCAGCTCACCGTTGGGGGGCTCCCTTATGAACACTGAAGCTTTCTTT. Translating gives CASSPLGGSLMNTEAFF.

At least ten counts were recorded for this clone. This chain links TRBV11-2 with TRBJ1-1; TRBD1 agrees at 7 bases. The CDR3 contains 16 residues. Trimming took 2 bases from V and 3 from J; bases not matched to a gene: 9. The V gene's germline CDR1 is SGHAT and CDR2 FQNNGV. Here the CDR3 reads CASSLRQGGAYTEAFF. As DNA, the CDR3 is TGTGCCAGCAGCTTAAGGCAGGGGGGTGCATACACTGAAGCTTTCTTT.

V gene TRBV5-1 combines with J gene TRBJ1-3; D is uncertain. The germline V and J ends were trimmed by 5 bases and 0 bases, with 15 bases remaining between them. The CDR3 is 16 residues long. Germline-derived CDR1 and CDR2 are SGHRS and YFSETQ. The CDR3 reads CASSSTLVSSGNTIYF. Here the CDR3 DNA reads TGCGCCAGCAGTTCGACCCTAGTTAGCTCTGGAAACACCATATATTTT.

This clone was observed many times. The CDR3 DNA is TGTGCCAGCTCACCCGATGATGCTTATGAGCAGTTCTTC. This sequence encodes CASSPDDAYEQFF. The genes are TRBV18 and TRBJ2-1; D is unresolved. CDR3 length: 13 amino acids. V gave up 3 bases and J gave up 8 bases, with 11 bases separating them. The germline V gene encodes CDR1 KGHSH and CDR2 LQKENI.

In this sample, this clone is medium-sized. The V call is TRBV5-1, the J call TRBJ2-7; D gene unclear. CDR1 is SGHRS, CDR2 YFSETQ, per germline. The V and J ends lost 0 bases and 4 bases respectively, with 5 bases between them. This CDR3 has 12 residues. This chain's CDR3 is CASSLEEYEQYF. DNA of the CDR3: TGCGCCAGCAGCTTGGAAGAGTACGAGCAGTACTTC.

This clone has a handful of counts. The chain links TRBV6-1 to TRBJ2-7, with 7 bases matching TRBD1. CDR1 is MNHNS, CDR2 SASEGT, per germline. The CDR3 contains 15 residues. The J segment lost 2 bases and the V segment lost 6 bases, leaving 10 bases of the junction unmatched. CDR3: CASRTFRDSTYEQYF. CDR3 sequence (DNA): TGTGCCAGCAGGACCTTCAGGGACAGCACCTACGAGCAGTACTTC.

This clone is categorized as medium-sized. This same CDR3 is encoded by further DNA sequences in the sample. The rearrangement links TRBV19 to TRBJ1-1; D not certain. V was trimmed by 1 base and J by 4 bases, leaving 7 bases between them. There are 13 residues in the CDR3. From germline, CDR1 is LNHDA and CDR2 SQIVND (reference sequence). CDR3 region: CASSIVGATEAFF. The CDR3 DNA is TGTGCCAGTAGTATAGTAGGTGCCACTGAAGCTTTCTTT.

This clone was detected only a few times. It is unclear where the CDR3 begins or ends on the DNA, so no DNA is shown, and the CDR3 is as TCRdb lists it. The chain links TRBV7-5 to TRBJ2-3. TRBV7-5 is shown as a pseudogene. The CDR3 has 21 residues if both end residues are counted. CDR3 protein: CISVSEAYTRQRFLGTDTQYF.

This clone has ten or more counts. V and J are TRBV7-3 and TRBJ1-3; D not certain. Trimming left V 1 base short and J 0 bases short, with 4 bases between. CDR3 length: 14 amino acids. CDR1 and CDR2 (germline): SGHTA, FQGTGA. The CDR3 nucleotides are TGTGCCAGCAGCTTAAGGTTCTCTGGAAACACCATATATTTT. Its translation: CASSLRFSGNTIYF.

This clone was seen repeatedly, ten times or more. The gene calls are TRBV18 and TRBJ2-1; 7 bases are shared with TRBD2. The CDR3 covers 15 residues. Unmatched junction bases numbered 4, after V lost 2 bases and J lost 3 bases. Germline V gene lookup returns CDR1 KGHSH and CDR2 LQKENI. The CDR3 DNA follows: TGTGCCAGCTCACCAGCGGGAGACCACTACAATGAGCAGTTCTTC. Encoded protein: CASSPAGDHYNEQFF. Using reference TRBV18 and TRBJ2-1 for the parts outside the CDR3, the full variable domain is NAGVMQNPRHLVRRRGQEARLRCSPMKGHSHVYWYRQLPEEGLKFMVYLQKENIIDESGMPKERFSAEFPKEGPSILRIQQVVRGDSAAYFCASSPAGDHYNEQFFGPGTRLTVL.

With regard to this clone: A read error may account for a junction end that differs from germline. The chain links TRBV5-6 to TRBJ2-7; D remains ambiguous. From germline, CDR1 is SGHDT and CDR2 YYEEEE. The CDR3 is made up of 14 amino acids. CDR3 sequence: CAGSLAENEYEQYF. The CDR3 DNA reads as TGTGCCGGCAGCTTGGCGGAAAACGAATACGAGCAGTACTTC.

A remark on this clone: One junction end does not reproduce the germline sequence, and a read error may be involved. The V gene is TRBV11-2, the J gene TRBJ2-7; tentative D call: TRBD2 (5 bases). Germline V gene data show CDR1 as SGHAT and CDR2 as FQNNGV. The CDR3 runs 14 residues. The CDR3 protein is CAVEGRSPSYEHYF. CDR3 DNA: TGTGCCGTTGAGGGAAGATCCCCGTCCTACGAGCACTACTTC.

This clone showed up many times. This chain connects TRBV7-8 to TRBJ2-3; D assignment may be TRBD1 or TRBD2 (6 bases each). The CDR3 totals 18 residues. Germline V gene data show CDR1 as SGHVS and CDR2 as FQNEAQ. Trimming cost V 5 bases and J 0 bases, with 21 bases left between them. The CDR3 nucleotides read TGTGCCAGCAGCGAGGACAGAGGGAGGACCGGAAGCACAGATACGCAGTATTTT. Translating it yields CASSEDRGRTGSTDTQYF.

A word on this clone: One end of the junction varies from germline; a read error may be responsible. J is TRBJ2-2 and V is TRBV6-1; weak D call: TRBD2 (5 bases). The CDR3 runs to 15 residues. Germline loops: CDR1 MNHNS, CDR2 SASEGT. CDR3 region: CASSEGTGYTVELFF. The CDR3 DNA follows: TGTGCCAGCAGTGAAGGGACTGGGTACACCGTGGAGCTGTTTTTT.

The table lists this clone with many counts. The chain uses TRBV6-7 and TRBJ2-5; D is unclear. TRBV6-7 counts as an open reading frame of uncertain function. There are 14 residues in the CDR3. Trimming left V 0 bases short and J 2 bases short, with 7 bases between. CDR3 amino acids: CASSYSQEQETQYF. In nucleotides, the CDR3 is TGTGCCAGCAGTTACTCGCAGGAACAAGAGACCCAGTACTTC.

This clone appeared many times. The chain combines TRBV28 with TRBJ2-7; D gene unclear. Per germline, CDR1 MDHEN and CDR2 SYDVKM. This CDR3 contains 14 residues. The V end lost 7 bases, the J end lost 4 bases, and 17 bases lay between the germline ends. CDR3 protein: CASNPFGVVYEQYF. As DNA, the CDR3 is TGTGCCAGCAACCCCTTTGGGGTTGTTTACGAGCAGTACTTC.

This clone appeared many times. CDR3 protein: CSAGGPDTQYF. The CDR3 region has the DNA TGCAGTGCAGGGGGCCCAGATACGCAGTATTTT. This chain joins TRBV20-1 and TRBJ2-3; 7 bases agree with TRBD1. In germline, CDR1 is DFQATT, CDR2 SNEGSKA (reference sequence). V trimming: 6 bases; J trimming: 4 bases; junction bases outside the gene matches: 1. The CDR3 consists of 11 residues.

This clone was recorded at least ten times. Since a much larger clone is just one base distant, this may be a read error. Other DNA sequences from this sample encode an identical CDR3 as well. The rearrangement uses TRBV18 and TRBJ2-7; TRBD2 matches 7 bases. The V gene end was trimmed by 8 bases and the J gene end by 7 bases; junction bases not matched to a gene: 14. The CDR3 loop spans 14 amino acids. Per the germline V gene, CDR1 is KGHSH and CDR2 is LQKENI. The CDR3 here is CASGLVGGPIEQYF. CDR3 DNA sequence: TGTGCCAGCGGACTAGTGGGAGGGCCTATTGAGCAGTACTTC.

The chain joins TRBV6-6 to TRBJ2-7; D is perhaps TRBD1 (5 bases). V was clipped by 8 bases and J by 5 bases, with 19 bases between them. Germline values: CDR1 MNHNY, CDR2 SVGAGI (reference sequence). This CDR3 is built from 14 residues. CDR3 protein: CASRYSQGIDEQYF. The CDR3, as DNA: TGTGCCAGCCGATACTCCCAGGGAATCGACGAGCAGTACTTC.

In this sample, this clone turned up a few times. The chain has TRBV6-2 or TRBV6-3 and TRBJ2-5, with D possibly being TRBD2 (5 bases). The length of the CDR3 is 14 residues. Germline assignment: CDR1 MNHEY and CDR2 SVGEGT. Trimming left V 0 bases short and J 3 bases short, with 8 bases between. CDR3 residues: CASSYSVGKETQYF. CDR3 coding DNA: TGTGCCAGCAGTTACTCGGTCGGGAAAGAGACCCAGTACTTC.

The J gene is TRBJ1-2, the V gene TRBV7-3; no reliable D call. This CDR3 has 17 amino acids. The germline V and J ends were trimmed by 5 bases and 4 bases, with 23 bases remaining between them. The germline V gene encodes CDR1 SGHTA and CDR2 FQGTGA. The DNA for the CDR3 is TGTGCCAGCAGCCTCCTACCCGGCAGGACGGATACCTATGGCTACACCTTC. This encodes CASSLLPGRTDTYGYTF.

This chain connects TRBV27 to TRBJ2-7, with 13 nucleotides matching TRBD2. CDR3 length equals 15 residues. The J segment lost 2 bases and the V segment lost 6 bases, leaving 4 bases of the junction unmatched. Per the germline V gene, CDR1 is MNHEY and CDR2 is SMNVEV (reference sequence). CDR3: CASSLGLAGAYEQYF. DNA for the CDR3: TGTGCCAGCAGCCTAGGACTAGCGGGGGCCTACGAGCAGTACTTC.

This clone has at least ten counts. The chain joins TRBV27 to TRBJ1-1; possibly TRBD1 for D (5 bases). CDR1 and CDR2 (germline): MNHEY, SMNVEV (reference sequence). V lost 8 bases, J lost 1 base, and 14 bases lay in between. The CDR3 spans 14 residues. The CDR3 sequence: CASQPGQRNTEAFF. DNA of the CDR3: TGTGCCAGCCAGCCAGGGCAAAGGAACACTGAAGCTTTCTTT.

This clone was found many times. Other DNA sequences from this sample encode an identical CDR3 as well. The gene calls are TRBV5-4 and TRBJ2-7, with D maybe TRBD1 (6 bases). The V and J ends lost 0 bases and 3 bases respectively, with 16 bases between them. The germline gives CDR1 SGHNT, CDR2 YYREEE (reference sequence). CDR3 length: 16 amino acids. In DNA, the CDR3 is TGTGCCAGCAGCTTGGCCAGGGGCCGGGACATCTACGAGCAGTACTTC. The encoded protein is CASSLARGRDIYEQYF.